These 6 T cell receptor beta chains were sequenced from one sample in a study of tumour-infiltrating T cells in Burkitt lymphoma. Libraries were prepared by immunoSEQ multiplex PCR; TCRdb keeps only in-frame clonotypes and omits some of them. Here the sample spans about 50,000 clones, 30% to 40% being singletons. Source material: tumor tissue. These receptor sequences come from a human donor with Burkitt lymphoma.

J is TRBJ1-2 and V is TRBV19; the D gene is possibly TRBD1 (5 bases). Germline lookup yields CDR1 LNHDA and CDR2 SQIVND (reference sequence). CDR3 size: 14 residues. V lost 6 bases to trimming and J lost 3 bases, with 14 bases between them. The CDR3 nucleotides are TGTGCCAGTAGCCCCGCCGGGACTGACTATGGCTACACCTTC. Translation: CASSPAGTDYGYTF.

The chain is built from TRBV4-3 and TRBJ2-4; TRBD2 is a possible D gene (5 bases). Between the trimmed V and J ends, which lost 0 bases and 3 bases, there was a span of 12 bases. There are 16 residues in the CDR3. Germline CDR1 LGHNA, CDR2 YSLEER. The CDR3, as DNA: TGCGCCAGCAGCCAAGATATGGCGGGTGTCAAAAACATTCAGTACTTC. Translated: CASSQDMAGVKNIQYF.

The chain carries TRBV9 and TRBJ1-3; perhaps TRBD1 as D (6 bases). Trimming took off 0 bases at V and 0 bases at J, with 16 bases between the two ends. Germline V gives CDR1 SGDLS, CDR2 YYNGEE. This CDR3 is 18 amino acids long. The chain's CDR3 is CASSVASGRGGSGNTIYF. For the CDR3, the DNA is TGTGCCAGCAGCGTAGCTTCGGGGAGAGGGGGCTCTGGAAACACCATATATTTT.

The chain combines TRBV4-3 with TRBJ2-3; no definite D call. There are 14 residues in the CDR3. Germline V gene sequence: CDR1 LGHNA, CDR2 YSLEER. V dropped 1 base and J dropped 2 bases, with 7 bases sitting between them. The CDR3 sequence is CASSQVWNTDTQYF. CDR3 sequence (DNA): TGCGCCAGCAGCCAAGTCTGGAACACAGATACGCAGTATTTT.

The chain uses TRBV6-1 and TRBJ2-7, with 8 bases fitting TRBD2. The CDR3 is 15 residues long. The germline CDR1 and CDR2 sequences are MNHNS and SASEGT. Losses at the gene ends were 6 bases for V and 3 bases for J; bases not matched to a gene: 10. The DNA of the CDR3 is TGTGCCAGCAGCTTGAAGCGGGGGACTTTCTACGAGCAGTACTTC. Residues: CASSLKRGTFYEQYF.

This clone showed up just a few times. V is TRBV29-1 and J is TRBJ1-5; tentative D call: TRBD1 (5 bases). The CDR3 totals 13 residues. Germline assignment: CDR1 SQVTM and CDR2 ANQGSEA. V lost 6 bases to trimming and J lost 2 bases, with 11 bases between them. Here the CDR3 DNA reads TGCAGCGTGGGAATGGGGGGCAATCAGCCCCAGCATTTT. Its protein product is CSVGMGGNQPQHF.